These T cell receptor beta chains were read from a single sample in a study of T cells after yellow fever vaccination. TCRdb fed the 5' RACE reads into MiXCR, producing one record per CDR3 protein. This sample has 360,000 or so distinct CDR3 sequences, with 11% found just once. The sample was PBMCs, taken on the day of the first yellow fever vaccination. The receptors here all came from a man in his late teens or twenties who received the YFV17D yellow fever vaccine. Both conserved end residues are part of each CDR3. The order of the fields is J gene, clone size, V gene, CDR3 length, D gene, CDR3 DNA, CDR3 protein. The D gene is left open where the match is weak. Clone size is stated in some rows and not others, as once, few, many or a class when expanded.

TRBJ1-1 few TRBV6-5 13 NA TGTGCCAGCAGTTTTACAGGGAAGGTTGAAGCTTTCTTT CASSFTGKVEAFF
TRBJ1-4 few TRBV5-1 15 TRBD1 TGCGCCAGCAGCTCGCCGGGACAGGGGAAAGAAAAACTGTTTTTT CASSSPGQGKEKLFF
TRBJ2-5 NA TRBV12-3/TRBV12-4 15 NA TGTGCCAGCAGTTTAGGTAGTGTCAGGGCGGAGACCCAGTACTTC CASSLGSVRAETQYF
TRBJ1-5 few TRBV13 14 NA TGTGCCAGCAGCTTAAGAGGCGAAGATCAGCCCCAGCATTTT CASSLRGEDQPQHF
TRBJ2-2 many TRBV11-1 12 NA TGTGCCAGCAGCCCGGGGACCGGGGAGCTGTTTTTT CASSPGTGELFF
TRBJ2-1 few TRBV20-1 13 NA TGCAGTGTTGGGGGCGGTCGGGGGCGGGAGCAGTTCTTC CSVGGGRGREQFF
TRBJ1-1 few TRBV5-1 14 NA TGCGCCAGCAGCTTCGGTACCATGAACACTGAAGCTTTCTTT CASSFGTMNTEAFF
TRBJ2-2 NA TRBV11-2 15 TRBD1 TGTGCCAGCAGCCGGGACAGGGGGTACACCGGGGAGCTGTTTTTT CASSRDRGYTGELFF
TRBJ2-7 few TRBV30 14 TRBD1 TGTGCCTGGAGGGACAGGGGGAGATCCTACGAGCAGTACTTC CAWRDRGRSYEQYF
TRBJ2-7 few TRBV7-6 14 TRBD1 TGTGCCAGCAGCTGGGACACAGGGGGCAACGAGCAGTACTTC CASSWDTGGNEQYF
TRBJ1-2 NA TRBV13 12 NA TGTGCCAGCAGCTTATCCTTCTATGGCTACACCTTC CASSLSFYGYTF
TRBJ1-5 many TRBV4-1 16 NA TGCGCCAGCAGCCAAGCGGGACACCCCCTCTATCAGCCCCAGCATTTT CASSQAGHPLYQPQHF
TRBJ1-6 NA TRBV7-9 13 NA TGTGCCAGCAGCTTAAGTCCGAATTCACCCCTCCACTTT CASSLSPNSPLHF
TRBJ2-2 NA TRBV19 14 NA TGTGCCAGTAGAGGGGCCAGGGTCACCGGGGAGCTGTTTTTT CASRGARVTGELFF
TRBJ2-7 few TRBV20-1 12 NA TGCAGTGCTCGGCAGGCAAACTACGAGCAGTACTTC CSARQANYEQYF
TRBJ2-7 NA TRBV7-2 16 TRBD1 TGTGCCAGCAGCTTAGGTTTAGACAGGGCAGCCTACGAGCAGTACTTC CASSLGLDRAAYEQYF
TRBJ1-5 NA TRBV20-1 14 NA TGCAGTGCTAGCGTGGTGGCAGGCTATCAGCCCCAGCATTTT CSASVVAGYQPQHF
TRBJ2-5 NA TRBV7-7 15 NA TGTGCCAGCAGCTACGGTGGGGGATTTAGGGAGACCCAGTACTTC CASSYGGGFRETQYF
TRBJ2-3 NA TRBV18 12 NA TGTGCCAGCTCACCACCCGCAGATACGCAGTATTTT CASSPPADTQYF
TRBJ1-3 NA TRBV5-5 12 NA TGTGCCAGCAGCCTCAGGGAAAACACCATATATTTT CASSLRENTIYF